These 5 T cell receptor beta chains were sequenced from one sample in a study of blood T cell repertoires in COVID-19. Profiled with immunoSEQ multiplex PCR; TCRdb holds only in-frame clones, not every one. Of approximately 120,000 clones in the sample, 70% to 90% were seen once. The sample taken for sequencing was peripheral blood. The origin of the receptors is a woman aged 45-65 years with acute or convalescent COVID-19.

This chain joins TRBV5-4 and TRBJ2-7; TRBD1 aligns across 8 bases. CDR3 length: 15 amino acids. With V trimmed by 0 bases and J by 4 bases, 6 bases remained unmatched. CDR1 is SGHNT and CDR2 is YYREEE in the germline V gene (reference sequence). The CDR3 region has the DNA TGTGCCAGCAGCTTGGGGGACAGGAACTTTTACGAGCAGTACTTC. It translates to CASSLGDRNFYEQYF.

J is TRBJ2-5 and V is TRBV15; D uncertain. Between the trimmed V and J ends, which lost 1 base and 2 bases, there was a span of 8 bases. The CDR3 has 14 residues. Per the germline V gene, CDR1 is LNHNV and CDR2 is YYDKDF (reference sequence). This CDR3 is CATSRGAVQETQYF. DNA for the CDR3: TGTGCCACCAGCAGAGGGGCCGTTCAAGAGACCCAGTACTTC.

The V gene is TRBV7-9, the J gene TRBJ1-1, with D perhaps matching TRBD1 (5 bases). Per the germline V gene, CDR1 is SEHNR and CDR2 is FQNEAQ (reference sequence). This CDR3 is built from 15 residues. Trimming left V 4 bases short and J 4 bases short, with 16 bases between. In DNA form, the CDR3 reads TGTGCCAGCAGCTCATCCAGGGTACTTGGCACTGAAGCTTTCTTT. This translates into CASSSSRVLGTEAFF.

The rearrangement links TRBV14 to TRBJ2-7; 9 bases line up with TRBD1. The V and J ends lost 2 bases and 3 bases, in that order; junction bases with no gene match: 8. Germline lookup yields CDR1 SGHDN and CDR2 FVKESK. The CDR3 loop spans 16 amino acids. This CDR3 reads CASSQIVGTGLYEQYF. The CDR3 nucleotides are TGTGCCAGCAGCCAAATCGTCGGGACAGGGCTCTACGAGCAGTACTTC.

The CDR3 reads CATSRDLRVSGNTIYF. CDR3 in DNA: TGTGCCACCAGCAGAGATTTGAGGGTCTCTGGAAACACCATATATTTT. This chain links TRBV15 with TRBJ1-3; D remains unclear. The CDR3 contains 16 residues. V was shortened by 0 bases and J by 0 bases, with 9 bases between the two germline ends. Germline V gene sequence: CDR1 LNHNV, CDR2 YYDKDF (reference sequence).